The text below deals with one TCR beta chain. The antigen is undetermined. Without labor or membrane rupture, elective cesareans at about 35-43 weeks supplied term cord blood. Each sample had roughly 18,000–100,000 sorted naive CD8+ T cells. Trimming cost V 5 bases and J 1 base; bases outside gene matches: 10. The CDR3 totals 17 residues. CDR1 and CDR2 from the germline V gene are MDHEN and SYDVKM. This record comes from a study of naive CD8 T cells in extremely preterm neonates. Profiling relied on immunoSEQ multiplex PCR, and the TCRdb table lists in-frame clones only, not all of them. Of about 6,100 clones detected, under 99% appear once; the ten largest clones hold 0.4%. Points from the study as a whole: Preterm infants showed shorter CDR3s, fewer N additions and less trimming than older groups.

The rearrangement joins TRBV28 to TRBJ1-1; 10 bases map to TRBD1. The sequence was collected from a newborn in good health. Sample: naive CD8+ T cells from cord blood. The CDR3 reads CASSLSRDRGTNTEAFF. CDR3 sequence (DNA): TGTGCCAGCAGTCTTTCCCGGGACAGGGGAACGAACACTGAAGCTTTCTTT.